This TCR beta chain was profiled in a study of beta chain features in type 1 diabetes. Study-wide context: Examined across all samples were some 110,000,000 sorted cells.

Of the isolated RNA, all was reverse transcribed, and so the sequenced material was expressed TCRB transcripts. Approximately 3.6 million reads per sample were averaged for naive, central memory and regulatory samples. Sequencing was performed with immunoSEQ multiplex PCR; in TCRdb, only in-frame clones are kept and a portion is missing. The repertoire includes hundreds of thousands of clones, 15% of them detected once, and approximately 0.093% sits in the top ten. Findings and limits, study-wide: The question of HLA type influencing TCRB rearrangement was one that remained unresolved here.

The CDR3 has 14 residues. V lost 7 bases to trimming and J lost 0 bases, with 13 bases between them. Germline V lookup: CDR1 SQVTM, CDR2 ANQGSEA. Only one heparinised blood draw was taken per donor, and its volume averaged roughly 120 mL. In the case of this clone: The antigen remains unidentified.

This chain connects TRBV29-1 to TRBJ2-1; no firm D call. The sequence was collected from a man younger than 35 in good health. Sequences were obtained from naive CD4+ T cells from blood. The CDR3 spells CSGSRWFSYNEQFF. The DNA of the CDR3 is TGCAGCGGATCTAGGTGGTTCTCCTACAATGAGCAGTTCTTC.